A single sample is the source of the 8 T cell receptor beta chains below, sequenced in a study of T cells in Graves' hyperthyroidism and ophthalmopathy. It was RNA transcripts that yielded the amplified TCR beta CDR3 regions. The TCR CDR3 was amplified in a first-round RT-PCR using the HTBI primer set. TCRdb re-called the multiplex PCR reads with MiXCR, one entry per CDR3 protein. The sample includes around 400,000 distinct CDR3 sequences, around a quarter of them seen just once. Sequencing input: blood. The receptors here all came from a man between 50 and 59 years old with Graves' hyperthyroidism.

The chain recombines TRBV28 with TRBJ1-5, with TRBD1 identical over 7 bases. This CDR3 is 16 amino acids long. With V trimmed by 4 bases and J by 2 bases, 8 bases remained unmatched. Germline CDR1 MDHEN, CDR2 SYDVKM. CDR3 sequence reads: CASSSPTGYGNQPQHF. Here the CDR3 DNA reads TGTGCCAGCAGTTCTCCGACAGGGTACGGCAATCAGCCCCAGCATTTT.

V gene TRBV6-1 combines with J gene TRBJ2-2, with 8 positions matching TRBD1. With V trimmed by 7 bases and J by 7 bases, 11 bases remained unmatched. The germline gives CDR1 MNHNS, CDR2 SASEGT. The CDR3 is 15 amino acids. The CDR3 DNA reads TGTGCCAGCAACCCACGGGCAGGGGGCTTCGGGGAGCTGTTTTTT. This encodes CASNPRAGGFGELFF.

This clonotype was seen ten or more times. The gene calls are TRBV2 and TRBJ2-7, with a weak D call TRBD1 (5 bases). The CDR3 has 14 amino acids. V lost 1 base and J 2 bases, leaving 9 bases between the germline ends. Germline CDR1 and CDR2: SNHLY and FYNNEI. CDR3 DNA sequence: TGTGCCAGCAGTGAAGGGGGCTCGGCCTACGAGCAGTACTTC. It encodes CASSEGGSAYEQYF.

This clonotype was counted only a few times. The rearrangement joins TRBV13 to TRBJ2-7; 8 bases agree with TRBD2. J gave up 0 bases and V 4 bases, and 11 bases lay outside the gene matches. This CDR3 is 17 amino acids long. Germline V gene data show CDR1 as PRHDT and CDR2 as FYEKMQ (reference sequence). In DNA, the CDR3 is TGTGCCAGCAGCTCCACCGGCAGCGGGAGTTACTCCTACGAGCAGTACTTC. As protein: CASSSTGSGSYSYEQYF.

This clonotype has ten or more counts. This rearrangement joins TRBV28 to TRBJ2-6; no clear D. The V end lost 5 bases, the J end lost 2 bases, and 16 bases lay between the germline ends. The CDR3 totals 17 residues. Germline CDR1 is MDHEN and CDR2 is SYDVKM. The CDR3 is CASSLRNYRTGANVLTF. CDR3 bases: TGTGCCAGCAGTCTCCGCAACTACAGAACTGGGGCCAACGTCCTGACTTTC. Full variable domain (rest looked up from reference TRBV28 and TRBJ2-6): DVKVTQSSRYLVKRTGEKVFLECVQDMDHENMFWYRQDPGLGLRLIYFSYDVKMKEKGDIPEGYSVSREKKERFSLILESASTNQTSMYLCASSLRNYRTGANVLTFGAGSRLTVL.

The rearrangement uses TRBV7-2 and TRBJ2-2; no reliable D call. The CDR3 is made up of 13 amino acids. V was trimmed by 2 bases and J by 7 bases, leaving 8 bases between them. Germline V lookup: CDR1 SGHTA, CDR2 FQGNSA. This CDR3 reads CASSLSYGGELFF. DNA of the CDR3: TGTGCCAGCAGCTTAAGCTATGGCGGGGAGCTGTTTTTT.

In this sample, this clonotype turned up a few times. This chain uses TRBV30 with TRBJ2-1; no clear D gene. The length of the CDR3 is 11 residues. V lost 2 bases to trimming and J lost 10 bases, with 9 bases between them. In germline, CDR1 is GTSNPN, CDR2 SVGIG (reference sequence). CDR3 bases: TGTGCCTGGAGTCCCCGGGCCGAGCAGTTCTTC. Translation gives CAWSPRAEQFF.

This clonotype was counted between two and nine times. The chain carries TRBV19 and TRBJ2-1; D is perhaps TRBD1 or TRBD2 (6 bases each). CDR3 size: 15 residues. The germline gives CDR1 LNHDA, CDR2 SQIVND (reference sequence). V lost 3 bases and J 7 bases, leaving 16 bases between the germline ends. The CDR3 nucleotides read TGTGCCAGTAGTATGAGGGGGATTGGGAGGAATGAGCAGTTCTTC. It codes for CASSMRGIGRNEQFF.